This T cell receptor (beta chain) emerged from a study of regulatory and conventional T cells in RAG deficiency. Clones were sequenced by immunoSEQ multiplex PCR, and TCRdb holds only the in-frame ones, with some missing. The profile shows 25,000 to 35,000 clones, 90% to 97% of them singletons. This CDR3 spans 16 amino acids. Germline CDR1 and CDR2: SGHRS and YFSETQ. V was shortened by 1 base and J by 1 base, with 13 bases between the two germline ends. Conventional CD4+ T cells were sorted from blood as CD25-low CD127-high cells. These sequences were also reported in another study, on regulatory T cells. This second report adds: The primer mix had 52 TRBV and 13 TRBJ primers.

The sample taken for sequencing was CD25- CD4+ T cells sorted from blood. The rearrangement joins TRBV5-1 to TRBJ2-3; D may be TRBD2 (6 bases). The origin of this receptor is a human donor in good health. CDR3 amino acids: CASSLRPSVGTDTQYF. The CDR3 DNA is TGCGCCAGCAGCTTGCGGCCTAGCGTCGGCACAGATACGCAGTATTTT.